This T cell receptor (beta chain) was documented in a study of blood T cell repertoires in COVID-19. Study-level background: Both acute and convalescent COVID-19 samples were obtained from the United States, Italy and Spain. PBMCs, B-cell-depleted T cells, or T cells were the source of the cDNA or gDNA that made up the material.

Germline V gene lookup returns CDR1 SGHAT and CDR2 FQNNGV. Trimming removed 5 bases from V and 0 bases from J, with 14 bases in between. The CDR3 sequence is 16 residues long. Per the study methods: Estimation of nucleated cell counts relied on the amplification of reference gene primers. The data were produced by immunoSEQ multiplex PCR, yet TCRdb's version contains in-frame clones alone and is incomplete. That table supplies the V and J calls and clone size; D and trimming were determined from the DNA. The table shows 80,000 to 100,000 clones, with nearly 90% occurring only once. This sequence originates from a man in his 70s with acute or convalescent COVID-19. The chain is built from TRBV11-2 and TRBJ1-3; D is uncertain. Sequences were obtained from peripheral blood. The CDR3: CASSPSPGRSGNTIYF. The CDR3 DNA is TGTGCCAGCAGCCCATCGCCGGGTCGCTCTGGAAACACCATATATTTT.